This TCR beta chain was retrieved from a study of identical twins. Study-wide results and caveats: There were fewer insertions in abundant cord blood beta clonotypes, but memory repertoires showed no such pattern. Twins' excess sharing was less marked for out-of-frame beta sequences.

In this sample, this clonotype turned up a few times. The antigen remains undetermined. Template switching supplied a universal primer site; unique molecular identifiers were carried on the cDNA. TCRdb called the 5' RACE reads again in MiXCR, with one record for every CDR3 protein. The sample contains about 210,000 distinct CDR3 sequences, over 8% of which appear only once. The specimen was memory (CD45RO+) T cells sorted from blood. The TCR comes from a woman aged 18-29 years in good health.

CDR3 nucleotides: TGTGCCAGCAGTGGAGGCAGGGGAGGTCAGCCCCAGCATTTT. It translates to CASSGGRGGQPQHF. The chain combines TRBV6-1 with TRBJ1-5, with D perhaps matching TRBD1 (6 bases). CDR3 length: 14 amino acids. Germline CDR1 is MNHNS and CDR2 is SASEGT. The V gene lost 4 bases and the J gene lost 6 bases, with 13 bases spanning the gap.